This T cell receptor (beta chain) was profiled in a study of cytomegalovirus exposure and HLA in healthy donors. General observations from the study: Reports state that TCR beta sequences accurately predicted most subjects' HLA-A and HLA-B alleles. According to a later analysis, most TCR beta chains associated with CMV appeared HLA-restricted.

CDR1 is SNHLY and CDR2 is FYNNEI in the germline V gene. The junction had 11 bases not matched to a gene; V was cut back by 7 bases and J by 4 bases. The CDR3 has 16 residues. On this clone itself: Antigen: not known.

PCR employed 60 Vbeta and 13 Jbeta primers. Using immunoSEQ multiplex PCR, the repertoire was profiled, and TCRdb retains in-frame clones only, with some absent. The sample shows about 160,000 clones, around 76% of them seen only once. The clonotype originates from a female donor in good health and CMV-seronegative. The rearrangement joins TRBV2 to TRBJ2-5, with TRBD2 matching 11 bases. What was sequenced was PBMCs. CDR3 bases: TGTGCCAGCACTCCGCATACTAGCGGGAGAGGAGAGACCCAGTACTTC. Translated: CASTPHTSGRGETQYF.